This T cell receptor (beta chain) was found in a study of T-cell reconstitution after alpha-beta-depleted transplantation in children. A single count supports this clonotype. The antigen remains undetermined. The germline gives CDR1 LGHNT, CDR2 FRNRAP. The CDR3 totals 13 residues. V dropped 8 bases and J dropped 5; count of bases not matched to a gene: 5. TCRbeta library preparation incorporated unique molecular identifiers. In TCRdb, the PCR reads were re-called with MiXCR into one record per CDR3 protein. The sample yields around 670,000 distinct CDR3 sequences, under 15% seen once. Study-wide results and caveats: As was reported, about two months after transplant, alpha-beta T cells came from several hundred expanded graft clones. Newly made T cells mostly supplied T-cell counts and diversity one year after transplant.

The sample in question was PBMCs, obtained before TCRalphabeta/CD19-depleted stem cell transplant. The chain joins TRBV12-5 to TRBJ2-1; TRBD2 aligns across 8 bases. The TCR sequence derives from a girl aged 2-10 years with congenital amegakaryocytic thrombocytopenia, due to receive a stem cell transplant. CDR3 residues: CASQLADDNEQFF. CDR3 DNA: TGTGCTAGTCAACTAGCGGATGACAATGAGCAGTTCTTC.